Listed below are T cell receptor beta chains from one sample, sequenced in a study of blood T cell repertoires in COVID-19. Measured with immunoSEQ multiplex PCR; TCRdb has only the in-frame clones, and not every one. The table lists about 170,000 clones, approximately 91% of them singletons. The sample consisted of peripheral blood. The receptors were gathered from a man younger than 35 with COVID-19, enrolled during active disease. Each CDR3 is given with its conserved first and last residue. The D gene is left open where the match is weak.

d_call,v_call,j_call,cdr3_aa,cdr3_nt
TRBD2,TRBV28,TRBJ2-7,CASSLRSSGPISQYF,TGTGCCAGCAGTTTAAGGTCTAGCGGTCCAATCTCCCAGTACTTC
TRBD1,TRBV2,TRBJ1-5,CASSADRGGGQPQHF,TGTGCCAGCAGTGCAGACAGGGGCGGAGGTCAGCCCCAGCATTTT
NA,TRBV10-2,TRBJ2-1,CASASGGEQFF,TGCGCCAGCGCCTCAGGAGGTGAGCAGTTCTTC
TRBD1,TRBV6-5,TRBJ2-2,CASSYSTGPTGELFF,TGTGCCAGCAGTTACTCGACAGGGCCGACCGGGGAGCTGTTTTTT
NA,TRBV28,TRBJ1-6,CASSLFSRPLHF,TGTGCCAGCAGTTTATTTTCTAGGCCCCTCCACTTT
NA,TRBV2,TRBJ1-1,CASRGVGGSTEAFF,TGTGCCAGCAGAGGGGTTGGGGGGTCCACTGAAGCTTTCTTT
TRBD1,TRBV6-5,TRBJ1-3,CASSFDRAGNTIYF,TGTGCCAGCAGCTTTGACAGGGCTGGAAACACCATATATTTT
NA,TRBV5-8,TRBJ2-1,CASTPKANNEQFF,TGTGCCAGCACGCCGAAAGCAAACAATGAGCAGTTCTTC
NA,TRBV29-1,TRBJ2-1,CSVGHVLVDEQFF,TGCAGCGTTGGACATGTGTTGGTCGATGAGCAGTTCTTC
TRBD2,TRBV3-1/TRBV3-2,TRBJ2-1,CASSQDRAGGPIDNEQFF,TGTGCCAGCAGCCAAGACAGAGCGGGAGGGCCTATCGACAATGAGCAGTTCTTC
NA,TRBV16,TRBJ1-2,CASSLTGTYGYTF,TGTGCCAGCAGCCTAACAGGGACCTATGGCTACACCTTC
TRBD1,TRBV13,TRBJ1-4,CASTNRGLYEKLFF,TGTGCCAGCACCAACAGGGGGCTCTATGAAAAACTGTTTTTT
NA,TRBV9,TRBJ2-2,CATSPGALTGELFF,TGTGCCACCTCCCCTGGAGCTTTGACCGGGGAGCTGTTTTTT
NA,TRBV9,TRBJ1-3,CASSAPVGGVENTIYF,TGTGCCAGCAGCGCACCCGTGGGAGGGGTGGAAAACACCATATATTTT
NA,TRBV19,TRBJ2-1,CASSIVALSSYNEQFF,TGTGCCAGTAGTATAGTAGCCTTGTCCTCCTACAATGAGCAGTTCTTC
NA,TRBV7-6,TRBJ1-1,CASAKFGGKSMNTEAFF,TGTGCCAGCGCTAAATTCGGGGGAAAGTCGATGAACACTGAAGCTTTCTTT
NA,TRBV13,TRBJ2-4,CASSAASGKNIQYF,TGTGCCAGCAGCGCCGCGAGCGGCAAAAACATTCAGTACTTC
NA,TRBV29-1,TRBJ2-2,CSVPGTFTGELFF,TGCAGCGTTCCTGGGACATTCACCGGGGAGCTGTTTTTT
NA,TRBV29-1,TRBJ2-3,CSVWSSSADTQYF,TGCAGCGTGTGGTCTAGTTCGGCAGATACGCAGTATTTT
NA,TRBV11-2,TRBJ2-1,CASSLVLSRAGVGEQFF,TGTGCCAGCAGCTTAGTGCTTTCCCGGGCAGGGGTAGGTGAGCAGTTCTTC